This entry lists 21 T cell receptor beta chains sequenced from one sample in a study of OX40 agonist ivuxolimab in advanced cancers. The method was immunoSEQ multiplex PCR; TCRdb's version includes in-frame clones alone and lacks a portion of them. The sample includes about 140,000 clones, 90% of them seen just once. Sequenced here: CD4+ or CD8+ T cells sorted from blood, sampled in a trial of the OX40 agonist ivuxolimab. All receptors come from an adult with an advanced solid tumor such as melanoma, head and neck, liver or kidney cancer.

V is TRBV28 and J is TRBJ1-3; maybe TRBD1 (5 bases). V was cut by 5 bases and J by 2 bases, with 10 bases left in between. Germline lookup yields CDR1 MDHEN and CDR2 SYDVKM. The CDR3 has 14 amino acids. The DNA of the CDR3 is TGTGCCAGCAGTAGGGGTCAGACTGGAAACACCATATATTTT. Its protein product is CASSRGQTGNTIYF.

The rearrangement joins TRBV7-2 to TRBJ2-5; weak D call: TRBD2 (6 bases). The CDR3 is 16 amino acids. Germline values: CDR1 SGHTA, CDR2 FQGNSA. The V end lost 3 bases, the J end lost 5 bases, and 19 bases lay between the germline ends. The CDR3 sequence is CASSLGRGGAGETQYF. The CDR3 coding sequence is TGTGCCAGCAGCTTGGGGCGTGGAGGGGCGGGCGAGACCCAGTACTTC.

The V call is TRBV7-9, the J call TRBJ2-5; possibly TRBD1 for D (5 bases). The germline CDR1 and CDR2 sequences are SEHNR and FQNEAQ (reference sequence). V was clipped by 4 bases and J by 2 bases, with 11 bases between them. The CDR3 runs to 14 residues. Here the CDR3 DNA reads TGTGCCAGCAGCTACGGACAACTTCAAGAGACCCAGTACTTC. This codes for CASSYGQLQETQYF.

This clone was found a few times. The chain recombines TRBV7-9 with TRBJ2-2; D perhaps matches TRBD1 (6 bases). Per the germline V gene, CDR1 is SEHNR and CDR2 is FQNEAQ (reference sequence). V was shortened by 6 bases and J by 1 base, with 15 bases between the two germline ends. CDR3 size: 16 residues. CDR3 in DNA: TGTGCCAGCAGGCCCTCGGGGACATTGAACACCGGGGAGCTGTTTTTT. This encodes CASRPSGTLNTGELFF. The whole variable domain, remainder taken from reference TRBV7-9 and TRBJ2-2, is DTGVSQNPRHKITKRGQNVTFRCDPISEHNRLYWYRQTLGQGPEFLTYFQNEAQLEKSRLLSDRFSAERPKGSFSTLEIQRTEQGDSAMYLCASRPSGTLNTGELFFGEGSRLTVL.

This chain uses TRBV19 with TRBJ2-7; tentatively, D is TRBD1 (5 bases). Germline CDR1 reads LNHDA; CDR2 reads SQIVND (reference sequence). The V end lost 3 bases, the J end lost 0 bases, and 12 bases lay between the germline ends. The CDR3 contains 15 residues. CDR3 residues: CASSIDSFYSYEQYF. The CDR3 region has the DNA TGTGCCAGTAGTATTGACAGTTTCTACTCCTACGAGCAGTACTTC. Filled out from reference TRBV19 and TRBJ2-7, the complete variable domain reads DGGITQSPKYLFRKEGQNVTLSCEQNLNHDAMYWYRQDPGQGLRLIYYSQIVNDFQKGDIAEGYSVSREKKESFPLTVTSAQKNPTAFYLCASSIDSFYSYEQYFGPGTRLTVT.

The chain recombines TRBV7-3 with TRBJ2-3; 11 bases are a match to TRBD2. The V gene end was trimmed by 4 bases and the J gene end by 5 bases; junction bases not matched to a gene: 2. Germline V CDR1 and CDR2: SGHTA, FQGTGA. The CDR3 is 14 residues long. The CDR3 nucleotides are TGTGCCAGCAGCTCCGGGACTAGCGGAGATACGCAGTATTTT. Residues: CASSSGTSGDTQYF.

The chain carries TRBV6-1 and TRBJ2-3, with a weak D call TRBD1 (5 bases). The CDR3 runs to 15 residues. Germline assignment: CDR1 MNHNS and CDR2 SASEGT. V was pared by 0 bases and J by 0 bases, with 7 bases between. The CDR3 DNA is TGTGCCAGCAGTGAAGCGACAGCTAGCACAGATACGCAGTATTTT. This encodes CASSEATASTDTQYF.

This clone showed up just a few times. This chain links TRBV5-6 with TRBJ2-7, with D tentatively TRBD1 (7 bases). This CDR3 has 14 amino acids. With 3 bases removed from V and 3 bases from J, the gap between germline ends came to 13 bases. CDR1 is SGHDT and CDR2 is YYEEEE in the germline V gene. This CDR3 reads CASSWAGQIYEQYF. DNA of the CDR3: TGTGCCAGCAGCTGGGCGGGACAGATCTACGAGCAGTACTTC.

The gene calls are TRBV2 and TRBJ1-4, with no clear D. The CDR3 covers 12 residues. With 3 bases removed from V and 6 bases from J, the gap between germline ends came to 5 bases. Germline-derived CDR1 and CDR2 are SNHLY and FYNNEI. CDR3 nucleotides: TGTGCCAGCAGTGAGAAGGATGAAAAACTGTTTTTT. This encodes CASSEKDEKLFF. Based on the CDR3 plus reference TRBV2 and TRBJ1-4, the full variable domain is EPEVTQTPSHQVTQMGQEVILRCVPISNHLYFYWYRQILGQKVEFLVSFYNNEISEKSEIFDDQFSVERPDGSNFTLKIRSTKLEDSAMYFCASSEKDEKLFFGSGTQLSVL.

This chain joins TRBV7-9 and TRBJ2-1; the match to TRBD1 covers 9 bases. Germline V gene sequence: CDR1 SEHNR, CDR2 FQNEAQ (reference sequence). The CDR3 loop spans 16 amino acids. The J segment lost 1 base and the V segment lost 1 base, leaving 2 bases of the junction unmatched. CDR3 bases: TGTGCCAGCAGCTTAGAAGGGACAGGGTCCTACAATGAGCAGTTCTTC. It yields the protein CASSLEGTGSYNEQFF.

The J gene is TRBJ2-6, the V gene TRBV2; D is unclear. Trimming took off 3 bases at V and 0 bases at J, with 6 bases between the two ends. Germline lookup yields CDR1 SNHLY and CDR2 FYNNEI. The CDR3 runs 15 residues. The CDR3 reads CASSDLFSGANVLTF. The CDR3 coding sequence is TGTGCCAGCAGTGACCTATTCTCTGGGGCCAACGTCCTGACTTTC.

This chain connects TRBV5-1 to TRBJ1-2; D may be TRBD1 (6 bases). CDR1 and CDR2 (germline): SGHRS, YFSETQ. The CDR3 extends over 16 amino acids. The V and J ends lost 5 bases and 4 bases respectively, with 21 bases between them. The CDR3 reads CASSLELGGSIYGYTF. CDR3 bases: TGCGCCAGCAGTCTCGAGTTAGGGGGATCTATCTATGGCTACACCTTC.

The chain combines TRBV7-6 with TRBJ2-3; 10 nucleotides align to TRBD2. The CDR3 is 16 residues long. Germline V gene data show CDR1 as SGHVS and CDR2 as FNYEAQ. V shed 2 bases, J shed 2 bases, and the junction held 4 bases outside the gene matches. CDR3 DNA sequence: TGTGCCAGCAGCTTACAACTAGCGGGATACACAGATACGCAGTATTTT. It translates to CASSLQLAGYTDTQYF.

The V gene is TRBV28, the J gene TRBJ1-4; D unresolved. V gave up 3 bases and J gave up 8 bases, with 7 bases separating them. The CDR3 totals 12 residues. CDR1 MDHEN and CDR2 SYDVKM come from the germline V gene. The CDR3 region has the DNA TGTGCCAGCAGTTTTGGGTACGAAAAACTGTTTTTT. Its protein is CASSFGYEKLFF.

The chain employs TRBV9 and TRBJ2-5; D is ambiguous. Germline V gene lookup returns CDR1 SGDLS and CDR2 YYNGEE. CDR3 length: 13 residues. V dropped 3 bases and J dropped 1 base, with 7 bases sitting between them. The CDR3 DNA follows: TGTGCCAGCAGCGAGGGCCCCCAAGAGACCCAGTACTTC. Translating it yields CASSEGPQETQYF. The full variable domain, in which reference TRBV9 and TRBJ2-5 provide the parts outside the CDR3, is DSGVTQTPKHLITATGQRVTLRCSPRSGDLSVYWYQQSLDQGLQFLIQYYNGEERAKGNILERFSAQQFPDLHSELNLSSLELGDSALYFCASSEGPQETQYFGPGTRLLVL.

On this clone itself: One junction end disagrees with the germline gene, perhaps due to a read error. This chain joins TRBV6-1 and TRBJ1-2; D unresolved. CDR1 and CDR2 (germline): MNHNS, SASEGT. The length of the CDR3 is 14 residues. CDR3 sequence: CASSELTGRSILCF. Here the CDR3 DNA reads TGTGCCAGCAGTGAACTAACGGGGAGAAGTATCCTCTGCTTC.

This chain links TRBV6-5 with TRBJ2-1; D possibly corresponds to TRBD2 (5 bases). Germline V gene sequence: CDR1 MNHEY, CDR2 SVGAGI. CDR3 length: 15 amino acids. The V end was cut by 6 bases, the J end by 2 bases, with 14 bases between. The CDR3 DNA is TGTGCCAGCAGCTCATTAGCGACCACCTACAATGAGCAGTTCTTC. Protein product: CASSSLATTYNEQFF.

The CDR3 reads CASSRFAQGGEGLNQPQHF. The CDR3 coding sequence is TGTGCCAGCAGCCGATTCGCACAGGGGGGAGAAGGTCTGAATCAGCCCCAGCATTTT. V and J are TRBV4-2 and TRBJ1-5; TRBD1 agrees at 8 bases. Losses at the gene ends were 4 bases for V and 4 bases for J; bases not matched to a gene: 18. The germline V gene has CDR1 LGHNA and CDR2 YNFKEQ. The length of the CDR3 is 19 residues.

This chain links TRBV10-3 with TRBJ1-4, with a tentative D call TRBD1 (5 bases). The germline gives CDR1 ENHRY, CDR2 SYGVKD. V was clipped by 6 bases and J by 8 bases, with 22 bases between them. The CDR3 runs 16 residues. Here the CDR3 reads CAISDPTGGSGEKLFF. The CDR3 region has the DNA TGTGCCATCAGCGATCCAACGGGGGGAAGTGGGGAAAAACTGTTTTTT.

The chain couples TRBV9 to TRBJ2-5; possible D gene TRBD1, 6 bases. The last part of the DNA fits TRBJ2-7 better; the J call may be wrong. Germline assignment: CDR1 SGDLS and CDR2 YYNGEE. This CDR3 has 15 amino acids. The CDR3 protein is CASSVGTGLGYEQYF. In nucleotides, the CDR3 is TGTGCCAGCAGCGTAGGTACAGGGCTGGGATACGAGCAGTACTTC.

Only one count was recorded for this clone. This chain uses TRBV28 with TRBJ1-2, with 7 bases aligning to TRBD1. Germline-derived CDR1 and CDR2 are MDHEN and SYDVKM. The trim removed 0 bases at V and 4 bases at J, leaving 5 bases unmatched. This CDR3 has 15 residues. The CDR3 protein is CASSLWADRSYGYTF. The DNA for the CDR3 is TGTGCCAGCAGTTTATGGGCGGACAGGTCCTATGGCTACACCTTC.